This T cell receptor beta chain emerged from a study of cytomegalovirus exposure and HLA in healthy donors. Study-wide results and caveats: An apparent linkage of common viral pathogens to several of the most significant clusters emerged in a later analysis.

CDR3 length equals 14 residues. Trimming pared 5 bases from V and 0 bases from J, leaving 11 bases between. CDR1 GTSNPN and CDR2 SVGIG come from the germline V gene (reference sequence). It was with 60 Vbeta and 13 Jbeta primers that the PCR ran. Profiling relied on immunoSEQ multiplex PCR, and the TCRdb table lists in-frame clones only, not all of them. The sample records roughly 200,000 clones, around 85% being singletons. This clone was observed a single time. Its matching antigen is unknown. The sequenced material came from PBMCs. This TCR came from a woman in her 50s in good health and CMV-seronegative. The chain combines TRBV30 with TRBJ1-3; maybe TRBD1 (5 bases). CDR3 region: CAWDPDNSGNTIYF. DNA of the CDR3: TGTGCCTGGGACCCGGACAACTCTGGAAACACCATATATTTT.